This passage covers 20 T cell receptor beta chains from one sample sequenced in a study of blood T cell repertoires in COVID-19. Profiled with immunoSEQ multiplex PCR; TCRdb holds only in-frame clones, not every one. The table has 60,000 or so clones, more than 70% seen once. Input material: peripheral blood. Receptors originate from a man in his 60s with acute or convalescent COVID-19.

V gene TRBV2 combines with J gene TRBJ2-7; TRBD2 matches 7 bases. V was clipped by 8 bases and J by 3 bases; unmatched bases: 7. This CDR3 spans 13 amino acids. CDR1 and CDR2 from the germline V gene are SNHLY and FYNNEI. The CDR3 region has the DNA TGTGCCAGCGCTCCAGCGGGGATCTACGAGCAGTACTTC. Its translation: CASAPAGIYEQYF.

The chain links TRBV4-1 to TRBJ2-3; 8 nucleotides align to TRBD1. The J segment lost 7 bases and the V segment lost 0 bases, leaving 3 bases of the junction unmatched. The CDR3 is 14 amino acids. CDR1 MGHRA and CDR2 YSYEKL come from the germline V gene. The CDR3 sequence: CASSQDRGRNTQYF. The CDR3 coding sequence is TGCGCCAGCAGCCAAGACAGGGGGCGGAATACGCAGTATTTT.

The chain uses TRBV11-2 and TRBJ2-1, with 13 bases fitting TRBD2. Germline CDR1 reads SGHAT; CDR2 reads FQNNGV. V trimming: 4 bases; J trimming: 6 bases; junction bases outside the gene matches: 6. There are 16 residues in the CDR3. As DNA, the CDR3 is TGTGCCAGCAGCTCCCTAAGACTAGCGGGGGGCAATGAGCAGTTCTTC. It translates to CASSSLRLAGGNEQFF.

The chain links TRBV27 to TRBJ2-1; maybe TRBD2 (7 bases). Trimming took 1 base from V and 6 from J, leaving 16 bases between them. Germline lookup yields CDR1 MNHEY and CDR2 SMNVEV (reference sequence). The CDR3 is 16 residues long. CDR3 in amino acids: CASSLLSGGGGNEQFF. The CDR3 coding sequence is TGTGCCAGCAGTTTATTATCGGGGGGCGGGGGCAATGAGCAGTTCTTC.

The rearrangement uses TRBV7-2 and TRBJ2-5; D may be TRBD2 (6 bases). Germline CDR1 SGHTA, CDR2 FQGNSA. Deletions cut 1 base from V and 5 bases from J, with 14 bases between. The CDR3 totals 15 residues. The CDR3 loop reads CASSLVTRGRETQYF. Written as DNA, the CDR3 is TGTGCCAGCAGCTTAGTAACCCGGGGGAGGGAGACCCAGTACTTC. The complete variable domain, with remaining parts taken from reference TRBV7-2 and TRBJ2-5, reads GAGVSQSPSNKVTEKGKDVELRCDPISGHTALYWYRQSLGQGLEFLIYFQGNSAPDKSGLPSDRFSAERTGGSVSTLTIQRTQQEDSAVYLCASSLVTRGRETQYFGPGTRLLVL.

The V gene is TRBV6-5, the J gene TRBJ1-5; 10 bases are a match to TRBD1. Germline V gene lookup returns CDR1 MNHEY and CDR2 SVGAGI. The CDR3 length is 13 residues. V shed 8 bases and J 5 bases; nucleotides not matched to a gene: 3. The CDR3 DNA reads as TGTGCCAGCCGACAGGGGGCTCATCAGCCCCAGCATTTT. This gives the protein CASRQGAHQPQHF.

The chain links TRBV19 to TRBJ2-7; 8 positions match TRBD1. Trimming cost V 3 bases and J 2 bases; bases outside gene matches: 6. CDR3 length: 15 amino acids. CDR1 is LNHDA and CDR2 is SQIVND in the germline V gene (reference sequence). CDR3 sequence reads: CASSMGTGSPYEQYF. The DNA of the CDR3 is TGTGCCAGTAGTATGGGGACAGGAAGCCCCTACGAGCAGTACTTC.

J is TRBJ2-3 and V is TRBV6-5; 8 bases line up with TRBD2. This CDR3 has 14 residues. The germline CDR1 and CDR2 sequences are MNHEY and SVGAGI. J lost 4 bases, V lost 4 bases, and 4 bases had no gene match. For the CDR3, the DNA is TGTGCCAGCAGTTTAGCGGGACGCGCAGATACGCAGTATTTT. Translated, it gives CASSLAGRADTQYF.

The rearrangement uses TRBV4-3 and TRBJ1-1; 8 bases are a match to TRBD1. This CDR3 has 15 residues. Germline CDR1 reads LGHNA; CDR2 reads YSLEER. With V trimmed by 2 bases and J by 0 bases, 2 bases remained unmatched. CDR3 residues: CASSQRQGLNTEAFF. The CDR3 DNA is TGCGCCAGCAGCCAACGACAGGGGTTGAACACTGAAGCTTTCTTT.

V is TRBV6-2 or TRBV6-3 and J is TRBJ1-1; D perhaps matches TRBD1 (6 bases). Germline V gene data show CDR1 as MNHEY and CDR2 as SVGEGT. The CDR3 length is 15 residues. Trimming took 5 bases from V and 0 from J, leaving 13 bases between them. CDR3 residues: CASSPTTGMNTEAFF. The CDR3 nucleotides read TGTGCCAGCAGTCCAACGACAGGTATGAACACTGAAGCTTTCTTT.

The chain joins TRBV15 to TRBJ1-1; D not certain. This CDR3 comprises 13 residues. Trimming took 0 bases from V and 3 from J, leaving 5 bases between them. The germline V gene has CDR1 LNHNV and CDR2 YYDKDF (reference sequence). The DNA for the CDR3 is TGTGCCACCAGCAGAGACCGGTACACTGAAGCTTTCTTT. As protein: CATSRDRYTEAFF.

This clone was detected only once. The CDR3 nucleotides read TGTGCCAGCAGTACGGACAGGGGCTATGGCTACACCTTC. Protein sequence: CASSTDRGYGYTF. The rearrangement uses TRBV6-2 or TRBV6-3 and TRBJ1-2; 9 bases agree with TRBD1. The CDR3 has 13 amino acids. V lost 5 bases and J lost 4; bases outside the gene matches: 2. CDR1 and CDR2 from the germline V gene are MNHEY and SVGEGT.

The chain joins TRBV7-2 to TRBJ1-1; TRBD1 is a possible D gene (5 bases). The CDR3 has 13 residues. Germline V gene sequence: CDR1 SGHTA, CDR2 FQGNSA. The germline V and J ends were trimmed by 3 bases and 6 bases, with 11 bases remaining between them. This chain's CDR3 is CASSFLRVAEAFF. The CDR3 DNA is TGTGCCAGCAGCTTTCTCAGGGTGGCTGAAGCTTTCTTT.

The chain combines TRBV7-2 with TRBJ2-5; 7 nucleotides agree with TRBD2. With V trimmed by 0 bases and J by 7 bases, 8 bases remained unmatched. The CDR3 extends over 15 amino acids. Germline CDR1 SGHTA, CDR2 FQGNSA. CDR3 in amino acids: CASSLAGGGIWTQYF. In DNA form, the CDR3 reads TGTGCCAGCAGCTTAGCGGGGGGGGGAATTTGGACCCAGTACTTC.

The chain combines TRBV9 with TRBJ2-1; 10 nucleotides line up with TRBD1. The V segment lost 4 bases and the J segment 7 bases; nucleotides outside the gene matches: 8. Germline V lookup: CDR1 SGDLS, CDR2 YYNGEE. The CDR3 extends over 15 amino acids. This CDR3 is CASSPLGQGMNEQFF. CDR3 in DNA: TGTGCCAGCAGCCCCCTGGGACAGGGGATGAATGAGCAGTTCTTC.

The rearrangement uses TRBV3-1 (or the pseudogene TRBV3-2) and TRBJ1-3; D remains unclear. The CDR3 length is 15 residues. The V gene lost 3 bases and the J gene lost 0 bases, with 9 bases spanning the gap. The germline CDR1 and CDR2 sequences are LGHDT and YNNKEL (reference sequence). The CDR3 DNA is TGTGCCAGCAGCCAGAGGGAGCTCTCTGGAAACACCATATATTTT. It codes for CASSQRELSGNTIYF.

The chain uses TRBV14 and TRBJ1-1; D might be TRBD1 (6 bases). CDR3 length: 15 residues. Trimming took 0 bases from V and 6 from J, leaving 14 bases between them. Germline-derived CDR1 and CDR2 are SGHDN and FVKESK. CDR3 bases: TGTGCCAGCAGCCAAGAGAGGGGGAAGTGGGCTGAAGCTTTCTTT. The encoded protein is CASSQERGKWAEAFF.

The chain recombines TRBV30 with TRBJ2-1, with 11 bases identical to TRBD2. CDR1 and CDR2 from the germline V gene are GTSNPN and SVGIG (reference sequence). V gave up 3 bases and J gave up 6 bases; unmatched junction bases: 7. This CDR3 comprises 15 residues. CDR3 loop: CAWRTSGDLGNEQFF. The CDR3 DNA is TGTGCCTGGAGGACTAGCGGGGACTTGGGCAATGAGCAGTTCTTC.

V gene TRBV6-1 combines with J gene TRBJ1-4; 7 bases are shared with TRBD1. After removal of 4 bases from V and 1 base from J, the junction contained 6 bases not matched to a gene. Germline V gene data show CDR1 as MNHNS and CDR2 as SASEGT. This CDR3 comprises 16 residues. The CDR3: CASSVDRDVTNEKLFF. In DNA form, the CDR3 reads TGTGCCAGCAGTGTTGACAGGGATGTAACTAATGAAAAACTGTTTTTT.

This rearrangement joins TRBV29-1 to TRBJ2-7, with 7 bases fitting TRBD1. CDR1 is SQVTM, CDR2 ANQGSEA, per germline. V trimming: 2 bases; J trimming: 5 bases; junction bases outside the gene matches: 12. The CDR3 totals 15 residues. The CDR3 is CSVENFGDSRNEQYF. The CDR3 DNA is TGCAGCGTTGAAAATTTTGGGGACAGTCGCAACGAGCAGTACTTC.